What follows is one T cell receptor (beta chain) and its context. Its antigen is unknown. Sequencing was performed with immunoSEQ multiplex PCR; in TCRdb, only in-frame clones are kept and a portion is missing. The sample lists around 150,000 clones; 80% to 95% were seen once. The data are from a study of T cell responses to AZD1222 COVID-19 vaccine. Study-level points and caveats: Unmutated regions of variants are reportedly targeted by nearly half of spike-specific TCRs.

The CDR3 covers 14 residues. Germline V gene data show CDR1 as SGHKS and CDR2 as YYEKEE (reference sequence). V was pared by 2 bases and J by 4 bases, with 2 bases of the junction left unmatched. The sequencing here drew on peripheral blood, taken 28 days after the second AZD1222 dose. This TCR was recovered from an adult who received the AZD1222 COVID-19 vaccine. The chain has TRBV5-5 and TRBJ1-5; 8 bases match TRBD1. CDR3 DNA: TGTGCCAGCAGCTTCGGGACAGGAAATCAGCCCCAGCATTTT. Its protein product is CASSFGTGNQPQHF.